These T cell receptor beta chains were read from a single sample in a study of human T cells and chemical hapten exposure. TCRdb processed the RACE reads anew with MiXCR; each CDR3 protein has one entry. The sample includes under 300,000 distinct CDR3 sequences, 7.5% to 8% seen only once; the top ten take about 1.1%. Here the sequenced sample was whole blood, taken in connection with sensitization to the hapten diphenylcyclopropenone (DPC). The origin of the receptors is a man aged 18 to 35 with alopecia areata. Some clones in this sample may be carry-over from other donors' samples. The CDR3 runs from the conserved cysteine through the conserved F or W. The D gene is left open where the match is weak. The size entry is marked missing in some rows and otherwise reads once, few, many or a size class.

v_call,d_call,clone_size,j_call,cdr3_aa,cdr3_nt
TRBV27,NA,few,TRBJ1-2,CASSFFSGEGYTF,TGTGCCAGCAGTTTTTTTTCGGGGGAGGGCTACACCTTC
TRBV18,TRBD2,many,TRBJ2-3,CASSPLLAGGGTDTQYF,TGTGCCAGCTCACCCTTACTAGCGGGGGGAGGCACAGATACGCAGTATTTT
TRBV29-1,NA,few,TRBJ1-4,CSAGNSVEKLFF,TGCAGCGCGGGTAACTCGGTTGAAAAACTGTTTTTT
TRBV20-1,NA,many,TRBJ1-2,CSASGGGRKASYGYTF,TGCAGTGCTAGCGGGGGTGGCCGGAAGGCCTCTTATGGCTACACCTTC
TRBV7-6,TRBD1,NA,TRBJ1-4,CASSGQVSVVEEKLFF,TGTGCCAGCAGCGGACAGGTCAGCGTGGTCGAGGAAAAACTGTTTTTT
TRBV7-2,NA,NA,TRBJ1-1,CASSSRRYTANTEAFF,TGTGCCAGCAGCTCGCGTCGGTATACAGCGAACACTGAAGCTTTCTTT
TRBV2,TRBD1,NA,TRBJ1-2,CASSEQGVSGGYTF,TGTGCCAGCAGTGAGCAGGGGGTTTCTGGTGGCTACACCTTC
TRBV28,TRBD2,many,TRBJ2-7,CASSILTSGGAQGDYEQYF,TGTGCCAGCAGCATATTGACTAGCGGGGGGGCCCAGGGCGATTACGAGCAGTACTTC
TRBV4-3,NA,NA,TRBJ1-1,CASSQDRGRNTEAFF,TGCGCCAGCAGCCAAGATCGAGGCAGGAACACTGAAGCTTTCTTT
TRBV4-1,NA,many,TRBJ2-7,CASSRASWDRSYEQYF,TGCGCCAGCAGCCGAGCCAGTTGGGACCGATCCTACGAGCAGTACTTC
TRBV7-2,NA,many,TRBJ1-5,CASSAWMEPQHF,TGTGCCAGCAGCGCCTGGATGGAGCCCCAGCATTTT
TRBV5-1,NA,many,TRBJ2-6,CASSLDPGANVLTF,TGCGCCAGCAGCTTGGACCCTGGGGCCAACGTCCTGACTTTC
TRBV28,NA,few,TRBJ1-1,CASISIPLIRSTEAFF,TGTGCCAGCATTTCCATCCCCCTAATACGGAGCACTGAAGCTTTCTTT
TRBV12-3/TRBV12-4,NA,many,TRBJ1-5,CASRLANQPQHF,TGTGCCAGCAGACTGGCCAATCAGCCCCAGCATTTT
TRBV18,NA,few,TRBJ2-5,CASSPVTAVGIQETQYF,TGTGCCAGCTCACCCGTAACAGCCGTGGGGATCCAAGAGACCCAGTACTTC
TRBV9,NA,NA,TRBJ2-2,CASSVVSGGTGELFF,TGTGCCAGCAGCGTAGTCTCCGGAGGTACCGGGGAGCTGTTTTTT
TRBV5-1,NA,NA,TRBJ2-4,CASSFRAHGDIQYF,TGCGCCAGCAGCTTTCGCGCGCACGGGGACATTCAGTACTTC
TRBV12-3/TRBV12-4,NA,few,TRBJ2-3,CASSFWGASTDTQYF,TGTGCCAGCAGTTTCTGGGGGGCTAGCACAGATACGCAGTATTTT
TRBV25-1,NA,few,TRBJ2-1,CASSPEDRYNEQFF,TGTGCCAGCAGTCCGGAAGACAGGTACAATGAGCAGTTCTTC
TRBV20-1,NA,many,TRBJ2-3,CSAFGGSTDTQYF,TGCAGTGCGTTCGGGGGCAGCACAGATACGCAGTATTTT
TRBV7-3,TRBD1,NA,TRBJ2-3,CASSLMYGGTGTDTQYF,TGTGCCAGCAGCTTAATGTATGGTGGGACAGGCACAGATACGCAGTATTTT
TRBV3-1,TRBD1,few,TRBJ2-1,CASSPRLDRGYNEQFF,TGTGCCAGCAGCCCCCGGTTAGACAGGGGGTACAATGAGCAGTTCTTC
TRBV2,NA,NA,TRBJ2-6,CASSRDFGSGANVLTF,TGTGCCAGCAGTCGGGACTTTGGCTCTGGGGCCAACGTCCTGACTTTC
TRBV11-2,TRBD1,few,TRBJ2-5,CASSLGTGVNSETQYF,TGTGCCAGCAGTCTTGGGACAGGGGTTAATTCAGAGACCCAGTACTTC
TRBV29-1,NA,many,TRBJ2-1,CSVDPLSYNEQFF,TGCAGCGTTGACCCTCTATCCTACAATGAGCAGTTCTTC
TRBV5-1,NA,few,TRBJ1-1,CASSPILDTEAFF,TGCGCCAGCAGCCCCATACTGGACACTGAAGCTTTCTTT
TRBV7-9,NA,NA,TRBJ2-2,CASSFWTGNTGELFF,TGTGCCAGCAGCTTTTGGACGGGGAACACCGGGGAGCTGTTTTTT
TRBV7-9,NA,many,TRBJ1-2,CASSLAFRTPNYGYTF,TGTGCCAGCAGCTTAGCTTTTAGGACACCGAACTATGGCTACACCTTC
TRBV6-6,TRBD2,few,TRBJ2-7,CASSSSGGNYEQYF,TGTGCCAGCAGTTCCAGCGGGGGAAACTACGAGCAGTACTTC
TRBV7-9,NA,NA,TRBJ1-2,CASSSGPGGGYTF,TGTGCCAGCAGCTCCGGTCCGGGCGGTGGCTACACCTTC
TRBV6-5,NA,few,TRBJ2-1,CASRAVREQFF,TGTGCCAGCAGGGCAGTCCGGGAGCAGTTCTTC
TRBV29-1,NA,NA,TRBJ2-7,CSGRQDPTRGEQYF,TGCAGCGGACGGCAGGACCCAACTCGAGGGGAGCAGTACTTC
TRBV7-6,TRBD1,many,TRBJ2-5,CASSFQGQGARETQYF,TGTGCCAGCAGCTTCCAGGGACAGGGGGCGAGAGAGACCCAGTACTTC
TRBV28,NA,NA,TRBJ2-7,CASSFVAVTYEQYF,TGTGCCAGCAGTTTTGTGGCGGTAACCTACGAGCAGTACTTC
TRBV12-3/TRBV12-4,NA,NA,TRBJ2-1,CASSPAMDEQFF,TGTGCCAGCAGCCCTGCCATGGATGAGCAGTTCTTC
TRBV11-2,NA,few,TRBJ1-4,CASSLVGGYNEKLFF,TGTGCCAGCAGCTTAGTTGGCGGATATAATGAAAAACTGTTTTTT
TRBV7-9,NA,NA,TRBJ1-1,CASSQETLNTEAFF,TGTGCCAGCAGCCAGGAAACCTTGAACACTGAAGCTTTCTTT
TRBV24-1,NA,many,TRBJ2-2,CATSELGTGELFF,TGTGCCACCAGTGAATTGGGCACCGGGGAGCTGTTTTTT
TRBV5-4,TRBD1,NA,TRBJ1-1,CASRQMTGGNPEAFF,TGTGCCAGCAGACAGATGACAGGGGGCAACCCTGAAGCTTTCTTT
TRBV4-1,NA,few,TRBJ1-5,CASSQEEERYQPQHF,TGCGCCAGCAGCCAAGAAGAAGAAAGATATCAGCCCCAGCATTTT